This T cell receptor beta chain is drawn from a study of T cells after yellow fever vaccination. About the research overall: Fractions of low cell number were prepared using SMART-Seq v4 Ultra Low Input.

TCRdb redid the calling of the 5' RACE reads with MiXCR, one entry per CDR3 protein. The repertoire holds 300,000 to 400,000 distinct CDR3 sequences, with over 8% as singletons. General observations from the study: A minor fraction of clonotypes spanned both CD4 and CD8 compartments. Contaminants from the bulk population, in the form of abundant clonotypes, could be found in FACS-sorted repertoires. Post-booster repertoires again held most primary-vaccination clones (approximately 96% CD4, 88% CD8).

With 1 base clipped from V and 6 bases from J, the junction kept 8 bases outside the gene matches. Germline CDR1 is DFQATT and CDR2 is SNEGSKA (reference sequence). The CDR3 length is 15 residues. Concerning this clonotype itself: Its antigen is currently unknown.

This chain uses TRBV20-1 with TRBJ2-3; TRBD2 aligns across 9 bases. The source of this sequence is a man aged 18 to 30 who received the YFV17D yellow fever vaccine. The sample in question was PBMCs, obtained on the day of the first yellow fever vaccination. For the CDR3, the DNA is TGCAGTGCTAGAGCCCCCGCGGGGGGGCGGGATACGCAGTATTTT. Protein product: CSARAPAGGRDTQYF.